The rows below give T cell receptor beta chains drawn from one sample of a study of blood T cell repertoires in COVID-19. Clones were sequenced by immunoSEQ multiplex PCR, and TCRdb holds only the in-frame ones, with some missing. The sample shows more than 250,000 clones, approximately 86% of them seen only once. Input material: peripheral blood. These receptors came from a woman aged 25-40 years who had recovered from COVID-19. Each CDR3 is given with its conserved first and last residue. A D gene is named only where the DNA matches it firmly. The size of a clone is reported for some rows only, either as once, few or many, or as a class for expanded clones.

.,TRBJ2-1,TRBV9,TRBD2,CASSRGLAKDNEQFF,TGTGCCAGCAGCCGGGGACTAGCTAAAGACAATGAGCAGTTCTTC
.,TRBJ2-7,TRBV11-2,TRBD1,CASSQTGVPYEQYF,TGTGCCAGCAGTCAAACAGGGGTTCCCTACGAGCAGTACTTC
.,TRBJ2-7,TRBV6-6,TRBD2,CASSYSYAGEVYEQYF,TGTGCCAGCAGTTACTCCTATGCGGGAGAGGTCTACGAGCAGTACTTC
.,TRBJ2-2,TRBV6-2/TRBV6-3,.,CASSARGTGELFF,TGTGCCAGCAGTGCCCGGGGGACCGGGGAGCTGTTTTTT
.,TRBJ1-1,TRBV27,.,CASSLALGPGEAFF,TGTGCCAGCAGTTTAGCCTTAGGTCCAGGGGAAGCTTTCTTT
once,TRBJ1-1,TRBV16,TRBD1,CASSLTSRDSLLMNTEAFF,TGTGCCAGCAGCCTCACTTCCCGGGACAGCCTTCTCATGAACACTGAAGCTTTCTTT
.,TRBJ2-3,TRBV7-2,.,CASSLTGSTDTQYF,TGTGCCAGCAGCTTAACGGGGAGCACAGATACGCAGTATTTT
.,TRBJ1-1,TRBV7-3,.,CASSKEESTEAFF,TGTGCCAGCAGCAAAGAAGAGAGTACTGAAGCTTTCTTT
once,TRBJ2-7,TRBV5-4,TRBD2,CASSPPGLATAYEQYF,TGTGCCAGCAGCCCCCCGGGACTAGCGACCGCCTACGAGCAGTACTTC
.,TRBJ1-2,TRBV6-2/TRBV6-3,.,CASSSGGNYGYTF,TGTGCCAGCAGTTCGGGGGGCAACTATGGCTACACCTTC
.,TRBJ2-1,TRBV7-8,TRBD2,CASSSPSGGPPSYNEQFF,TGTGCCAGCAGCTCACCTAGCGGGGGCCCTCCCTCCTACAATGAGCAGTTCTTC
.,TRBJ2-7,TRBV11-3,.,CASSSKTYEQYF,TGTGCCAGCAGCTCAAAAACCTACGAGCAGTACTTC
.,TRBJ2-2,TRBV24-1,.,CATSETTENTGELFF,TGTGCCACCAGTGAGACTACAGAAAACACCGGGGAGCTGTTTTTT
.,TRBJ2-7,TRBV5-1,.,CASSLGGDYEQYF,TGCGCCAGCAGCTTAGGGGGAGACTACGAGCAGTACTTC
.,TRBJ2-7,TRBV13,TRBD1,CASSLERTGGYEQYF,TGTGCCAGCAGCTTAGAAAGGACAGGGGGATACGAGCAGTACTTC
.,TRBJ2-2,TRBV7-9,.,CASSPRTGELFF,TGTGCCAGCAGCCCGAGGACCGGGGAGCTGTTTTTT
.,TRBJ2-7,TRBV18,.,CASSPLAGSADEQYF,TGTGCCAGCTCACCATTGGCAGGATCTGCCGACGAGCAGTACTTC
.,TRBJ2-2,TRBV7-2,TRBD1,CASSPGTGRNTGELFF,TGTGCCAGCAGCCCGGGGACAGGGAGGAACACCGGGGAGCTGTTTTTT
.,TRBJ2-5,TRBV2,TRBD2,CASSQLAGGRETQYF,TGTGCCAGCAGCCAACTAGCGGGAGGGCGGGAGACCCAGTACTTC
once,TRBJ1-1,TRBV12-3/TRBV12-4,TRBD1,CASRLTGEVEAFF,TGTGCCAGCAGGCTGACAGGGGAGGTTGAAGCTTTCTTT
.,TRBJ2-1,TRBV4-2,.,CASSHPLALAQFF,TGTGCCAGCAGCCACCCACTAGCCCTAGCGCAGTTCTTC
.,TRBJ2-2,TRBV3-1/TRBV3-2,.,CASSQGVSITGELFF,TGTGCCAGCAGCCAAGGAGTCTCGATCACCGGGGAGCTGTTTTTT
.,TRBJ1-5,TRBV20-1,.,CSASRTAINQPQHF,TGCAGTGCTAGTAGGACAGCTATTAATCAGCCCCAGCATTTT
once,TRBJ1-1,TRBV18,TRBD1,CASSEQGIEAFF,TGTGCCAGCTCGGAACAGGGGATCGAAGCTTTCTTT
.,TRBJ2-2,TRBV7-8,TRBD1,CASSLRDRGLGELFF,TGTGCCAGCAGCCTGCGGGACAGGGGGCTGGGGGAGCTGTTTTTT
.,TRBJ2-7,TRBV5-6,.,CASSLSVPVNYEQYF,TGTGCCAGCAGCTTGAGCGTCCCGGTTAACTACGAGCAGTACTTC
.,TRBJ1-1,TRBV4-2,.,CASSLTAQRQMNTEAFF,TGTGCCAGCAGCCTAACTGCCCAGCGGCAGATGAACACTGAAGCTTTCTTT
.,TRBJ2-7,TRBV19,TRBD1,CASSLSQGARDEQYF,TGTGCCAGTAGTCTCTCACAGGGGGCGAGGGACGAGCAGTACTTC
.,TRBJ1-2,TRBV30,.,CAWSQTGLGYGYTF,TGTGCCTGGAGTCAAACAGGCTTAGGGTATGGCTACACCTTC
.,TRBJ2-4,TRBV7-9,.,CASSPGAKNIQYF,TGTGCCAGCAGCCCGGGTGCCAAAAACATTCAGTACTTC
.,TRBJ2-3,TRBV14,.,CASKEKTKDTQYF,TGTGCCAGCAAGGAGAAAACGAAAGATACGCAGTATTTT
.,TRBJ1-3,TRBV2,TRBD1,CASSGQGSGNTIYF,TGTGCCAGCAGCGGACAGGGCTCTGGAAACACCATATATTTT
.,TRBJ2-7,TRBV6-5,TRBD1,CASEGADYEQYF,TGTGCCAGCGAGGGGGCGGACTACGAGCAGTACTTC
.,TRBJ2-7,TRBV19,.,CASSISTGGSRYEQYF,TGTGCCAGTAGTATCTCTACGGGGGGCAGTCGCTACGAGCAGTACTTC
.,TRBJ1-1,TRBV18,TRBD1,CASSLEDRGDLRAFF,TGTGCCAGCTCACTAGAGGACAGGGGCGACCTGAGGGCTTTCTTT